This T cell receptor (beta chain) was profiled in a study of T cells after posttransplantation cyclophosphamide. Study observations and caveats: Later blood repertoires were often dominated by clones from the donor CD8+ memory compartment.

Between the trimmed V and J ends, which lost 5 bases and 7 bases, there was a span of 11 bases. CDR3 length: 12 residues. CDR1 is SGHAT and CDR2 is FQNNGV in the germline V gene. Cyclophosphamide on days +3 and +4 followed busulfan-fludarabine conditioning and a marrow graft. This clone was found many times. Its antigen is currently unknown. The protocol was immunoSEQ multiplex PCR, while the TCRdb copy is restricted to in-frame clones and leaves out a portion. Observed in the sample are some 16,000 clones, none of them singletons. Sequences were derived from PBMCs, sampled after allogeneic stem cell transplant with posttransplant cyclophosphamide. The chain combines TRBV11-2 with TRBJ1-1; a possible D gene is TRBD1 (6 bases). The TCR was taken from a female patient between 30 and 40 years old who received an allogeneic stem cell transplant from a related donor, was CMV-positive, and had no GVHD. Some T cells may have come from the graft donor. The CDR3 loop reads CASSAGQFEAFF. As DNA, the CDR3 is TGTGCCAGCAGCGCCGGACAGTTTGAAGCTTTCTTT.